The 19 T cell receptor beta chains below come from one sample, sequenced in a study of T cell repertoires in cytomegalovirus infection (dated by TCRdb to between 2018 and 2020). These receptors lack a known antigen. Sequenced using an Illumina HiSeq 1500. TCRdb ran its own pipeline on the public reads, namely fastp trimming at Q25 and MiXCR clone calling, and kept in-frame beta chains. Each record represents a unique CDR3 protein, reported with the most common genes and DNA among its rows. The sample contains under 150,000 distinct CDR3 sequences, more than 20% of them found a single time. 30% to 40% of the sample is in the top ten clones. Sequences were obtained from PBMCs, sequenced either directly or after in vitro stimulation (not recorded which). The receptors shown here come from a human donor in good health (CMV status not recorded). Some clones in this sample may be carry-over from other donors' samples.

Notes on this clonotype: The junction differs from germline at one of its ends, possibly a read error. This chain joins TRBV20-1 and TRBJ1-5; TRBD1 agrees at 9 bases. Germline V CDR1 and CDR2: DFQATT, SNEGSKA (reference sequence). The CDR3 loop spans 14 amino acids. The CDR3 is CSVEQGAEYQPQHF. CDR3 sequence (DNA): TGTAGTGTGGAACAGGGGGCAGAATATCAGCCCCAGCATTTT.

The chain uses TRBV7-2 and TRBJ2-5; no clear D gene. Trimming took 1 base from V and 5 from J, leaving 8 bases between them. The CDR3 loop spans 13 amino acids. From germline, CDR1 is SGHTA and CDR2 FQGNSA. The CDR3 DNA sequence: TGTGCCAGCAGCTTAGAGCTCCCGGAGACCCAGTACTTC. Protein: CASSLELPETQYF.

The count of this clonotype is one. CDR3 amino acids: CASTRRPQGGDEKLFF. For the CDR3, the DNA is TGTGCCAGTACCAGAAGACCACAGGGAGGGGACGAAAAACTGTTTTTT. The rearrangement links TRBV19 to TRBJ1-4; D perhaps matches TRBD1 (6 bases). The CDR3 has 16 amino acids. V lost 7 bases and J 8 bases, leaving 23 bases between the germline ends. Germline assignment: CDR1 LNHDA and CDR2 SQIVND (reference sequence).

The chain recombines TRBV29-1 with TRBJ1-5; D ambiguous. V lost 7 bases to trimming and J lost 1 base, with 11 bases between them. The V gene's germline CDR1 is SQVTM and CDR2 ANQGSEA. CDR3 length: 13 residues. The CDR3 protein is CSARFGSNQPQHF. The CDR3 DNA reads TGCAGCGCCCGCTTTGGGAGCAATCAGCCCCAGCATTTT.

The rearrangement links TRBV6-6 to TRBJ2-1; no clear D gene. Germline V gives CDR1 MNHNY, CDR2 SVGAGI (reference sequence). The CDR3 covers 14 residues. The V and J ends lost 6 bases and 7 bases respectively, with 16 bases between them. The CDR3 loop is CASSLAPSTNEQFF. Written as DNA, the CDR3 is TGTGCCAGCAGCCTTGCCCCGTCTACAAATGAGCAGTTCTTC.

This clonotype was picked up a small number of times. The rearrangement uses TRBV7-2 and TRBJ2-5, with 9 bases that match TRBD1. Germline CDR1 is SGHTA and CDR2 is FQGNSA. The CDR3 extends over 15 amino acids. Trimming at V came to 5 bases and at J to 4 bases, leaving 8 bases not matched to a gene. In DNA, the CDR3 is TGTGCCAGCAGCCCGGGACAGGGAGAGCGAGAGACCCAGTACTTC. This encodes CASSPGQGERETQYF.

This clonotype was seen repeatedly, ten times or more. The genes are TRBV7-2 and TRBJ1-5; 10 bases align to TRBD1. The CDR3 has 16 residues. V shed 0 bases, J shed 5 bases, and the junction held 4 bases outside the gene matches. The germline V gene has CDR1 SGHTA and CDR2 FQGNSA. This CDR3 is CASSLAGTGVDQPQHF. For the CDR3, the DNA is TGTGCCAGCAGCTTAGCTGGGACAGGGGTGGATCAGCCCCAGCATTTT.

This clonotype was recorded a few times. For the CDR3, the DNA is TGTGCCAGCAGAGTGGACAGGGGCATCACTGAAGCTTTCTTT. Protein product: CASRVDRGITEAFF. The chain recombines TRBV6-1 with TRBJ1-1; TRBD1 matches at 9 bases. J was trimmed by 4 bases and V by 6 bases; bases with no gene match: 6. Germline loops: CDR1 MNHNS, CDR2 SASEGT. This CDR3 is 14 amino acids long.

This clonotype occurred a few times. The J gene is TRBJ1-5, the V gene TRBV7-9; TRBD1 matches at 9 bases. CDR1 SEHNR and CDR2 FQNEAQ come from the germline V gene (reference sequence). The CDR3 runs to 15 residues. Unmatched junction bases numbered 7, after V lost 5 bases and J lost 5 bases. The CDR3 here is CASSPTGGSDQPQHF. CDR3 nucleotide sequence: TGTGCCAGCAGCCCGACAGGGGGTTCGGATCAGCCCCAGCATTTT.

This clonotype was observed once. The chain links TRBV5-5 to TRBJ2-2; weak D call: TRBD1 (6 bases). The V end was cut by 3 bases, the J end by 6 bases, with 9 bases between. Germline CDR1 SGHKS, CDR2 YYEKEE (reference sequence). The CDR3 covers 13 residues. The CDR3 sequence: CASSSWGPGELFF. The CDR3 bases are TGTGCCAGCAGCTCTTGGGGGCCCGGGGAGCTGTTTTTT.

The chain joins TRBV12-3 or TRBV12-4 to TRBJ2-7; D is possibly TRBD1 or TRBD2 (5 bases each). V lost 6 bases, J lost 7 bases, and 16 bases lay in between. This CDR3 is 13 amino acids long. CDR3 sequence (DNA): TGTGCCAGCAGCCCTCCCGGGACCTGGGAGCAGTACTTC. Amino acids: CASSPPGTWEQYF.

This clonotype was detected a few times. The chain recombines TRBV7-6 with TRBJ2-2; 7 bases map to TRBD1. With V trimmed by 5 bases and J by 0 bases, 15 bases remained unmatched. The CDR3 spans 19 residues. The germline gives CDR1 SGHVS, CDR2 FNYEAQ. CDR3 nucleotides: TGTGCCAGCAGCCTACTTGGAGGCCCGACAGGGACGAACACCGGGGAGCTGTTTTTT. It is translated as CASSLLGGPTGTNTGELFF.

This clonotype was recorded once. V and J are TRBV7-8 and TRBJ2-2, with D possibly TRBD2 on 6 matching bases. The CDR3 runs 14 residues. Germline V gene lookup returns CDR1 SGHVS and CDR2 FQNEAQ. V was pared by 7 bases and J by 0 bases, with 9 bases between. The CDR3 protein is CASNREANTGELFF. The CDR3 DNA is TGTGCCAGCAATAGGGAGGCGAACACCGGGGAGCTGTTTTTT.

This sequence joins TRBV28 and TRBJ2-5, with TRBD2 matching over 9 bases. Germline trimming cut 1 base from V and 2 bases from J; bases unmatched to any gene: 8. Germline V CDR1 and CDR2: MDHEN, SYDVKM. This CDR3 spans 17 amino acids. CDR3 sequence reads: CASSLSQGSGGQETQYF. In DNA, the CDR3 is TGTGCCAGCAGTTTATCACAGGGTAGCGGGGGACAAGAGACCCAGTACTTC.

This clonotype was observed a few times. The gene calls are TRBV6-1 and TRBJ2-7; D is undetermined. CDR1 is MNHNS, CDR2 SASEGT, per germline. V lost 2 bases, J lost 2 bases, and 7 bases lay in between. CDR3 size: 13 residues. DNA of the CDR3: TGTGCCAGCAGTGAACAGGCACCCTACGAGCAGTACGTC. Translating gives CASSEQAPYEQYV.

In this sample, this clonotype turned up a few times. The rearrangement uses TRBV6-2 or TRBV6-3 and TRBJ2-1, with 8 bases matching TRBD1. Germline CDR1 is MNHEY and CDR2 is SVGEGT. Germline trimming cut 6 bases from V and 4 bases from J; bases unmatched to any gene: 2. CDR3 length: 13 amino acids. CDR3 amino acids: CASRQGGYNEQFF. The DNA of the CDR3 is TGTGCCAGCAGACAGGGGGGATACAATGAGCAGTTCTTC.

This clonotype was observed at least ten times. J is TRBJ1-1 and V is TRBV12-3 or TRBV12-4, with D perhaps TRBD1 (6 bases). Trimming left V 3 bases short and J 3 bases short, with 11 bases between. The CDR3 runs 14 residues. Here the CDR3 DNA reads TGTGCCAGCAGTTTGGGGCGGGGGCACACTGAAGCTTTCTTT. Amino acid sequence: CASSLGRGHTEAFF.

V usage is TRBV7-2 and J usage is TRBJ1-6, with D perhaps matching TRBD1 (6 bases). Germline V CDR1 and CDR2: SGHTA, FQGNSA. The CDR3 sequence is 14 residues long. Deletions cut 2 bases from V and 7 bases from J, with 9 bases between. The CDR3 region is CASSLQGRNSPLHF. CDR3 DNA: TGTGCCAGCAGCTTACAGGGGCGAAATTCACCCCTCCACTTT.

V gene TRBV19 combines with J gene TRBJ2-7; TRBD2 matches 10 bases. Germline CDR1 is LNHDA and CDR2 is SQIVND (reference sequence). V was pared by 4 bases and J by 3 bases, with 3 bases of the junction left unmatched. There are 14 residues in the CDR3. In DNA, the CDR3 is TGTGCCAGTAGTACCACTAGCGGGGTCTACGAGCAGTACGTC. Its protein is CASSTTSGVYEQYV.